A single sample is the source of the 4 T cell receptor beta chains below, sequenced in a study of T cell changes during pregnancy in multiple sclerosis. Assay: immunoSEQ multiplex PCR; the TCRdb copy retains only in-frame clones and omits some. This repertoire shows 40,000 to 45,000 clones, 80% to 90% found once; its top ten account for approximately 0.61%. The specimen was CD4+ T cells from peripheral blood mononuclear cells, collected in the first trimester of pregnancy. The receptors stem from a female donor with multiple sclerosis, enrolled in a pregnancy study.

The V call is TRBV7-8, the J call TRBJ2-1; 11 bases are a match to TRBD2. Germline-derived CDR1 and CDR2 are SGHVS and FQNEAQ. The CDR3 sequence is 14 residues long. V lost 2 bases, J lost 6 bases, and 0 bases stayed unmatched. The CDR3 is CASSLLAGGNEQFF. CDR3 bases: TGTGCCAGCAGCTTACTAGCGGGAGGCAATGAGCAGTTCTTC. Filled out from reference TRBV7-8 and TRBJ2-1, the complete variable domain reads GAGVSQSPRYKVAKRGQDVALRCDPISGHVSLFWYQQALGQGPEFLTYFQNEAQLDKSGLPSDRFFAERPEGSVSTLKIQRTQQEDSAVYLCASSLLAGGNEQFFGPGTRLTVL.

The V call is TRBV7-9, the J call TRBJ1-5; D gene ambiguous. V gave up 4 bases and J gave up 6 bases, with 7 bases separating them. This CDR3 contains 12 residues. Germline CDR1 and CDR2: SEHNR and FQNEAQ (reference sequence). The CDR3 region is CASSSWSQPQHF. The CDR3 DNA sequence: TGTGCCAGCAGCTCGTGGAGTCAGCCCCAGCATTTT. The variable domain in full, completed from reference TRBV7-9 and TRBJ1-5, reads DTGVSQNPRHKITKRGQNVTFRCDPISEHNRLYWYRQTLGQGPEFLTYFQNEAQLEKSRLLSDRFSAERPKGSFSTLEIQRTEQGDSAMYLCASSSWSQPQHFGDGTRLSIL.

The chain couples TRBV6-6 to TRBJ2-7; 8 bases are a match to TRBD2. The CDR3 is 14 residues long. V was clipped by 5 bases and J by 7 bases; unmatched bases: 10. Germline CDR1 is MNHNY and CDR2 is SVGAGI (reference sequence). For the CDR3, the DNA is TGTGCCAGCAGTACACCGGGACTAGAGTCTGAGCAGTACTTC. Its protein product is CASSTPGLESEQYF.

The V and J genes are TRBV28 and TRBJ2-5; TRBD1 matches at 9 bases. There are 15 residues in the CDR3. V shed 5 bases, J shed 5 bases, and the junction held 9 bases outside the gene matches. Per germline, CDR1 MDHEN and CDR2 SYDVKM. The CDR3, as DNA: TGTGCCAGCAGTCGATCGGGACAGGGAGGCGAGACCCAGTACTTC. Protein product: CASSRSGQGGETQYF.